The present T cell receptor (beta chain) was sequenced within a study of spatial heterogeneity in lung cancer. The overall study: Consistently, beta-chain sequences turned up in larger numbers than alpha-chain sequences did.

The time point is: sample taken at primary tumor resection. Unsorted tumor, nontumor lung tissue or cryopreserved PBMC supplied the whole RNA. The donors comprised about 70 untreated early-stage non-small cell lung cancer patients. Germline V gives CDR1 MDHEN, CDR2 SYDVKM. This CDR3 has 15 amino acids. V was trimmed by 2 bases and J by 2 bases, leaving 12 bases between them. Every individual TCR cDNA molecule carried its own unique molecular identifier, which allowed correction of PCR and sequencing errors. One entry per CDR3 protein results from TCRdb running MiXCR on the 5' RACE reads. The profile covers tens of thousands of distinct CDR3 sequences, with approximately 20% appearing a single time and roughly 6.2% taken by the ten largest. Points on this clonotype: Antigen unknown.

Findings of the study overall: In blood, ubiquitous expanded tumor TCRs appeared more at resection than follow-up.

J is TRBJ2-5 and V is TRBV28; perhaps D is TRBD1 or TRBD2 (5 bases each). Sample: PBMCs, taken at surgery. The clonotype originates from a male donor with early-stage non-small cell lung cancer. The CDR3 sequence: CASSLVGPLQETQYF. The CDR3 DNA reads as TGTGCCAGCAGTTTAGTGGGACCCCTTCAAGAGACCCAGTACTTC.